The present TCR beta chain was sequenced within a study of molecular identifiers for immune sequencing clone quantification. Findings and limits, study-wide: Over 98% of effector molecules, but under 1% in naive cells, were held by clones with more than 20 RNA copies.

Using its own MiXCR run on the PCR reads, TCRdb lists one record per CDR3 protein. The data show around 480,000 distinct CDR3 sequences, about 20% seen once. This clonotype was counted many times. Its target is not known. J lost 5 bases, V lost 4 bases, and 6 bases had no gene match. This CDR3 contains 13 residues. Germline-derived CDR1 and CDR2 are SGHRS and YFSETQ. Sorting defined naive CD8 T cells as CD8+CD4-CCR7+CD45RA+. V gene TRBV5-1 combines with J gene TRBJ2-7; 7 bases are shared with TRBD1. The sequencing sample was made of naive CD8+ T cells from blood, with Jurkat cell RNA spiked in. The subset denotes: FACS-sorted CD8+CD4-CCR7+CD45RA+ naive T cells. The sequence came from a human donor in good health. Some libraries in this study had Jurkat cell RNA spiked in. Here the CDR3 reads CASSLLDRDEQYF. The DNA for the CDR3 is TGCGCCAGCAGCCTCCTAGACAGGGACGAGCAGTACTTC.